These 22 T cell receptor beta chains were all obtained from the same sample, sequenced in a study of cytomegalovirus exposure and HLA in healthy donors. PCR used 60 Vbeta primers and 13 Jbeta primers. Here immunoSEQ multiplex PCR was the method, and the copy in TCRdb shows in-frame clones only, minus some. This table holds about 270,000 clones, under 80% found once. Sequenced sample: PBMCs. The receptors were gathered from a female donor in good health and CMV-seronegative.

The CDR3 is CASSGTRGPTEAFF. Written as DNA, the CDR3 is TGTGCCAGCAGTGGAACCAGGGGGCCCACTGAAGCTTTCTTT. This chain uses TRBV27 with TRBJ1-1; TRBD1 aligns across 8 bases. Germline V lookup: CDR1 MNHEY, CDR2 SMNVEV (reference sequence). The J segment lost 4 bases and the V segment lost 5 bases, leaving 6 bases of the junction unmatched. CDR3 size: 14 residues.

The V call is TRBV6-1, the J call TRBJ1-5; D might be TRBD1 (6 bases). The CDR3 spans 15 residues. From germline, CDR1 is MNHNS and CDR2 SASEGT. The V gene lost 4 bases and the J gene lost 5 bases, with 15 bases spanning the gap. The CDR3 DNA reads as TGTGCCAGCAGTGGTATACAGGGCGGAGATCAGCCCCAGCATTTT. Translated: CASSGIQGGDQPQHF.

This clone is a singleton in its sample. This chain connects TRBV6-5 to TRBJ1-5; 8 bases map to TRBD1. This CDR3 is 14 amino acids long. In germline, CDR1 is MNHEY, CDR2 SVGAGI. V shed 5 bases and J 4 bases; nucleotides not matched to a gene: 4. The CDR3, as DNA: TGTGCCAGCAGTCTTACAGGGGGAAATCAGCCCCAGCATTTT. Protein product: CASSLTGGNQPQHF.

The rearrangement uses TRBV5-1 and TRBJ1-1, with D maybe TRBD1 (6 bases). V lost 2 bases and J 3 bases, leaving 8 bases between the germline ends. Germline V gives CDR1 SGHRS, CDR2 YFSETQ. This CDR3 is 13 amino acids long. CDR3 region: CASSLDRHTEAFF. The CDR3 DNA reads as TGCGCCAGCAGCTTAGACAGGCACACTGAAGCTTTCTTT.

The chain employs TRBV6-1 and TRBJ2-7; D might be TRBD1 (5 bases). The CDR3 is 15 residues long. The germline V gene has CDR1 MNHNS and CDR2 SASEGT. V was cut by 2 bases and J by 5 bases, with 16 bases left in between. The CDR3 DNA reads TGTGCCAGCAGTGAACGTAGGGCAGGGTCCAACGAGCAGTACTTC. This encodes CASSERRAGSNEQYF.

This clone was seen more than once but under ten times. J is TRBJ1-1 and V is TRBV4-1; D may be TRBD1 (6 bases). CDR1 and CDR2 (germline): MGHRA, YSYEKL. The CDR3 extends over 13 amino acids. V lost 0 bases and J lost 6, with 8 bases in between. This CDR3 is CASSQDSGAEAFF. The CDR3 DNA reads TGCGCCAGCAGCCAAGATTCAGGGGCTGAAGCTTTCTTT.

This clone was counted only a few times. The chain recombines TRBV10-3 with TRBJ1-1; D possibly corresponds to TRBD1 (5 bases). V was cut by 6 bases and J by 1 base, with 15 bases left in between. This CDR3 has 15 residues. CDR1 and CDR2 (germline): ENHRY, SYGVKD. The CDR3 here is CAISSTGKTNTEAFF. CDR3 sequence (DNA): TGTGCCATCAGCAGCACAGGAAAGACGAACACTGAAGCTTTCTTT.

This chain's CDR3 is CASSETLGGTENQPQHF. DNA for the CDR3: TGTGCCAGCAGTGAAACGTTGGGCGGGACAGAAAATCAGCCCCAGCATTTT. This sequence joins TRBV6-1 and TRBJ1-5; TRBD1 aligns across 7 bases. The CDR3 spans 17 residues. Per germline, CDR1 MNHNS and CDR2 SASEGT. V was pared by 2 bases and J by 4 bases, with 11 bases of the junction left unmatched.

V gene TRBV6-1 combines with J gene TRBJ2-5, with 8 bases aligning to TRBD2. V shed 1 base and J 5 bases; nucleotides not matched to a gene: 6. This CDR3 region has 15 residues. The germline V gene encodes CDR1 MNHNS and CDR2 SASEGT. The CDR3 bases are TGTGCCAGCAGTGAAGGGACTTCGGGGGGGGAGACCCAGTACTTC. This encodes CASSEGTSGGETQYF.

The V call is TRBV18, the J call TRBJ2-1; TRBD2 might be the D (5 bases). Looked up from germline, CDR1 is KGHSH and CDR2 is LQKENI. The V and J ends lost 6 bases and 0 bases respectively, with 21 bases between them. The CDR3 has 18 residues. CDR3 amino acids: CASSPGIGGHSSYNEQFF. CDR3 in DNA: TGTGCCAGCTCCCCCGGGATCGGCGGCCACTCCTCCTACAATGAGCAGTTCTTC.

This clone has a single count. The CDR3 loop is CSLPEESYNEQFF. CDR3 coding DNA: TGTTCCCTGCCCGAGGAGTCCTACAATGAGCAGTTCTTC. The chain links TRBV7-9 to TRBJ2-1; D not certain. This CDR3 contains 13 residues. The germline V gene encodes CDR1 SEHNR and CDR2 FQNEAQ (reference sequence).

V is TRBV27 and J is TRBJ2-3; D gene unclear. Germline lookup yields CDR1 MNHEY and CDR2 SMNVEV (reference sequence). Trimming shortened V by 6 bases and J by 8 bases, and 9 bases separated the two germline ends. The CDR3 sequence is 11 residues long. CDR3 loop: CASRSTSTQYF. The CDR3 DNA reads TGTGCCAGCAGATCCACAAGTACGCAGTATTTT.

J is TRBJ2-3 and V is TRBV27, with D tentatively TRBD2 (6 bases). V was trimmed by 10 bases and J by 12 bases, leaving 17 bases between them. From germline, CDR1 is MNHEY and CDR2 SMNVEV (reference sequence). This CDR3 has 11 residues. The CDR3 sequence is CATTRAGRQYF. CDR3 bases: TGTGCCACCACGAGAGCGGGTCGTCAGTATTTT.

The J gene is TRBJ1-2, the V gene TRBV5-1, with 12 bases aligning to TRBD1. Looked up from germline, CDR1 is SGHRS and CDR2 is YFSETQ. V lost 4 bases, J lost 7 bases, and 5 bases stayed unmatched. This CDR3 is built from 14 residues. The CDR3 DNA sequence: TGCGCCAGCAGCGGGGGACAGGGGGCGGTTGGCTACACCTTC. It translates to CASSGGQGAVGYTF.

In DNA form, the CDR3 reads TGTGCCAGCAGTCCTCCAGGACAGGGATTGACCTACGAGCAGTACTTC. Translated: CASSPPGQGLTYEQYF. The chain combines TRBV28 with TRBJ2-7; 8 nucleotides align to TRBD1. The V segment lost 5 bases and the J segment 2 bases; nucleotides outside the gene matches: 11. CDR3 size: 16 residues. Per germline, CDR1 MDHEN and CDR2 SYDVKM.

A note on this clone: At one end, the junction sequence differs from germline, possibly due to a read error. The CDR3 protein is CASSDRDYKQYF. As DNA, the CDR3 is TGTGCCAGCAGTGACAGGGACTACAAGCAGTACTTC. The gene calls are TRBV6-1 and TRBJ2-7, with 7 bases fitting TRBD2. This CDR3 contains 12 residues. Germline assignment: CDR1 MNHNS and CDR2 SASEGT.

This clone was picked up a small number of times. The V call is TRBV7-6, the J call TRBJ2-7; TRBD2 might be the D (5 bases). Germline V gives CDR1 SGHVS, CDR2 FNYEAQ. The CDR3 extends over 16 amino acids. V was shortened by 5 bases and J by 3 bases, with 20 bases between the two germline ends. The CDR3 DNA follows: TGTGCCAGCAGCCTAGTGGTGACGCCACGGGACTACGAGCAGTACTTC. Translated: CASSLVVTPRDYEQYF.

This sequence joins TRBV9 and TRBJ2-7; 7 bases map to TRBD1. Germline V lookup: CDR1 SGDLS, CDR2 YYNGEE. Trimming at V came to 4 bases and at J to 2 bases, leaving 6 bases not matched to a gene. CDR3 length: 14 amino acids. The CDR3 here is CASSRRDRTYEQYF. CDR3 coding DNA: TGTGCCAGCAGCAGACGGGACAGAACCTACGAGCAGTACTTC.

The chain combines TRBV28 with TRBJ2-7; D is unclear. The CDR3 totals 12 residues. V lost 3 bases and J lost 3, with 6 bases in between. Germline CDR1 MDHEN, CDR2 SYDVKM. Here the CDR3 DNA reads TGTGCCAGCAGTTTCCAGAACTACGAGCAGTACTTC. Residues: CASSFQNYEQYF.

The rearrangement links TRBV28 to TRBJ1-5; TRBD1 matches at 8 bases. The CDR3 extends over 15 amino acids. V was pared by 3 bases and J by 3 bases, with 4 bases of the junction left unmatched. In germline, CDR1 is MDHEN, CDR2 SYDVKM. In DNA form, the CDR3 reads TGTGCCAGCAGTTTCGCCAGGGGGCTCAATCAGCCCCAGCATTTT. This sequence encodes CASSFARGLNQPQHF.

The chain carries TRBV27 and TRBJ1-1, with D possibly TRBD1 on 6 matching bases. Trimming stripped 1 base from V and 4 bases from J, with 10 bases between. Per germline, CDR1 MNHEY and CDR2 SMNVEV (reference sequence). The CDR3 length is 14 residues. The CDR3 bases are TGTGCCAGCAGTTTATTGGGCAGGGGCACTGAAGCTTTCTTT. Amino acids: CASSLLGRGTEAFF.

The chain joins TRBV6-5 to TRBJ1-1; D is uncertain. V was cut by 5 bases and J by 1 base, with 14 bases left in between. The CDR3 consists of 15 residues. Germline V lookup: CDR1 MNHEY, CDR2 SVGAGI. For the CDR3, the DNA is TGTGCCAGCAGTAAAGACTGGAGGGAGAACACTGAAGCTTTCTTT. Amino acid sequence: CASSKDWRENTEAFF.